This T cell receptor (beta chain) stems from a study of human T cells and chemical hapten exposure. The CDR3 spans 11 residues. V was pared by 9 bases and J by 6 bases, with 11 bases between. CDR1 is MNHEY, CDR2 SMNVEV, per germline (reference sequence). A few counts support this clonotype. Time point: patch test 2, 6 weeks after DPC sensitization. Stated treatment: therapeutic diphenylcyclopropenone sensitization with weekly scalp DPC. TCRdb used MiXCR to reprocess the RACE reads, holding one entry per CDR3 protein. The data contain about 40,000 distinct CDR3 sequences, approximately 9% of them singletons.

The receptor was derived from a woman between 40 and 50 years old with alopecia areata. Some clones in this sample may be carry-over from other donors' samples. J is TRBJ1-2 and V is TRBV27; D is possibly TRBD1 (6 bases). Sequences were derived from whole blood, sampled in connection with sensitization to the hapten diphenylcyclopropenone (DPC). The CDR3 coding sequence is TGTGCCAGTTCGGACAGCAATGGCTACACCTTC. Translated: CASSDSNGYTF.